The source of this TCR beta chain is a study of cytomegalovirus exposure and HLA in healthy donors. The CDR3 is 16 amino acids. The germline V gene encodes CDR1 LNHNV and CDR2 YYDKDF (reference sequence). J lost 0 bases, V lost 0 bases, and 2 bases had no gene match. The PCR ran on 60 Vbeta and 13 Jbeta primers. TCRdb's copy holds only in-frame clones and misses some; the assay was immunoSEQ multiplex PCR. The sample shows some 180,000 clones, around 74% of them seen only once. Sequenced input: PBMCs. The chain couples TRBV15 to TRBJ1-5, with 7 bases lining up with TRBD1. The TCR sequence derives from a male donor in good health and CMV-seronegative. The CDR3, as DNA: TGTGCCACCAGCAGAGACCACAGGGGTAGCAATCAGCCCCAGCATTTT. Protein product: CATSRDHRGSNQPQHF.